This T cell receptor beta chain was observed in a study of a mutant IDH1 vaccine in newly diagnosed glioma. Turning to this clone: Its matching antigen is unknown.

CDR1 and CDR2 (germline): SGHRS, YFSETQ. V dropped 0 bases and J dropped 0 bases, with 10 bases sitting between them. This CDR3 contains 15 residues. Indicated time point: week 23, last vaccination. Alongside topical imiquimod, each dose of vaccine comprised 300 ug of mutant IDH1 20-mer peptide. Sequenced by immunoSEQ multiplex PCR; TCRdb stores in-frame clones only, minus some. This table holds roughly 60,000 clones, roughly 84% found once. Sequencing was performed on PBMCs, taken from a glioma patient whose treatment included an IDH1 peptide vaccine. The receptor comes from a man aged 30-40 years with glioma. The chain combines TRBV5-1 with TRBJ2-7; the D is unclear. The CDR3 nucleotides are TGCGCCAGCAGCTTGGATGAGCGTAGCTCCTACGAGCAGTACTTC. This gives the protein CASSLDERSSYEQYF.